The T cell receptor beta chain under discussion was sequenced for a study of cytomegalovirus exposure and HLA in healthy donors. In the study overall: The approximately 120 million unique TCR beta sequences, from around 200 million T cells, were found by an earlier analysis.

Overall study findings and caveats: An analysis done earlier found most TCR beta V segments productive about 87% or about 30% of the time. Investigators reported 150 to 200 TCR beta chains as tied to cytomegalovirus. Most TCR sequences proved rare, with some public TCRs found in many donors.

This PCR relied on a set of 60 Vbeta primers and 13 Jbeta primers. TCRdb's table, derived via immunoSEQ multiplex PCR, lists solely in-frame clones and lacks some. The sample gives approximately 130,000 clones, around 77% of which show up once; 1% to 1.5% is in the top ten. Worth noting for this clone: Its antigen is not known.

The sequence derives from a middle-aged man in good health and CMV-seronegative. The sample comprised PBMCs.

As DNA, the CDR3 is TGTGCCTGGAGAGGGAGGCCGGGTTGGGGGACCGGGGAGCTGTTTTTT. This sequence encodes CAWRGRPGWGTGELFF. The chain uses TRBV30 and TRBJ2-2; D possibly corresponds to TRBD2 (6 bases). Trimming removed 3 bases at V and 5 bases at J, with 19 bases between. The CDR3 is 16 amino acids. Germline lookup yields CDR1 GTSNPN and CDR2 SVGIG (reference sequence).